These 8 T cell receptor beta chains were sequenced from one sample in a study of T cells in localized non-small cell lung cancer. Clones were sequenced by immunoSEQ multiplex PCR, and TCRdb holds only the in-frame ones, with some missing. This sample yields 72,000 or so clones, of which approximately 87% are seen a single time; less than 25% belongs to the top ten. Here the sequenced sample was peripheral blood, taken before any cancer treatment. The receptors shown here come from a male donor at least 60 years old with stage III squamous cell lung carcinoma.

The gene calls are TRBV5-1 and TRBJ2-3, with 7 bases aligning to TRBD1. The CDR3 sequence is 14 residues long. Looked up from germline, CDR1 is SGHRS and CDR2 is YFSETQ. V was clipped by 1 base and J by 3 bases; unmatched bases: 2. As DNA, the CDR3 is TGCGCCAGCAGCTTGAGACAGGGAACAGATACGCAGTATTTT. Encoded protein: CASSLRQGTDTQYF.

The V call is TRBV2, the J call TRBJ1-1; D ambiguous. CDR1 SNHLY and CDR2 FYNNEI come from the germline V gene. V lost 7 bases and J 5 bases, leaving 14 bases between the germline ends. This CDR3 comprises 13 residues. The CDR3 loop is CASIKGGRTEAFF. CDR3 coding DNA: TGTGCCAGCATCAAGGGAGGGAGAACTGAAGCTTTCTTT.

The rearrangement uses TRBV7-2 and TRBJ2-3; 7 nucleotides line up with TRBD2. The CDR3 is 13 amino acids. Unmatched junction bases numbered 0, after V lost 5 bases and J lost 1 base. CDR1 and CDR2 from the germline V gene are SGHTA and FQGNSA. Here the CDR3 reads CASSRGGTDTQYF. DNA for the CDR3: TGTGCCAGCAGCCGGGGGGGCACAGATACGCAGTATTTT.

J is TRBJ1-5 and V is TRBV20-1; D is unclear. The germline V and J ends were trimmed by 3 bases and 6 bases, with 6 bases remaining between them. The CDR3 covers 11 residues. Germline lookup yields CDR1 DFQATT and CDR2 SNEGSKA (reference sequence). The CDR3 DNA sequence: TGCAGTGCTAGGGCAGGTCAGCCCCAGCATTTT. Translated, it gives CSARAGQPQHF.

The V and J genes are TRBV19 and TRBJ1-2; TRBD1 is a possible D gene (6 bases). In germline, CDR1 is LNHDA, CDR2 SQIVND (reference sequence). The CDR3 spans 13 residues. The V and J ends lost 5 bases and 5 bases respectively, with 12 bases between them. The DNA for the CDR3 is TGTGCCAGTAGTGTACAGACAGGATATGGCTACACCTTC. Amino acids: CASSVQTGYGYTF.

The chain has TRBV30 and TRBJ1-2; no reliable D call. Trimming took 2 bases from V and 3 from J, leaving 16 bases between them. The CDR3 sequence is 15 residues long. CDR1 and CDR2 from the germline V gene are GTSNPN and SVGIG (reference sequence). The CDR3 spells CAWSRSAGVDYGYTF. In nucleotides, the CDR3 is TGTGCCTGGAGTCGTTCAGCCGGGGTTGACTATGGCTACACCTTC.

This sequence joins TRBV18 and TRBJ1-2; a possible D gene is TRBD1 (6 bases). Germline V lookup: CDR1 KGHSH, CDR2 LQKENI. The CDR3 sequence is 14 residues long. The V end lost 6 bases, the J end lost 5 bases, and 16 bases lay between the germline ends. The CDR3: CASSQQGDAYGYTF. CDR3 nucleotide sequence: TGTGCCAGCTCTCAACAGGGAGACGCTTATGGCTACACCTTC.

This chain links TRBV28 with TRBJ1-1; D gene ambiguous. V lost 5 bases to trimming and J lost 4 bases, with 11 bases between them. The germline V gene has CDR1 MDHEN and CDR2 SYDVKM. The CDR3 runs 13 residues. The CDR3 loop is CASSQPAPTEAFF. CDR3 bases: TGTGCCAGCAGTCAACCCGCTCCCACTGAAGCTTTCTTT.